One T cell receptor (beta chain) is described in this entry. No antigen is known for it. Germline assignment: CDR1 SGHTA and CDR2 FQGNSA. With 1 base removed from V and 6 bases from J, the gap between germline ends came to 9 bases. The CDR3 has 14 amino acids. The record originates from a study of cytomegalovirus exposure and HLA in healthy donors. Primers: 60 Vbeta forward and 13 Jbeta reverse. The method was immunoSEQ multiplex PCR; TCRdb's version includes in-frame clones alone and lacks a portion of them. The sample yields 200,000 to 250,000 clones, just over 75% seen once. Study-level points and caveats: Prior analysis indicated that the majority of TCR beta V segments exhibited productivity approximately 90% or approximately 30% of the time. Compared with the roughly 700-donor mean, an Asian-associated ancestry cluster reportedly had fewer N-insertions, according to a later analysis.

The source of this sequence is a man aged 18 to 29 in good health and CMV-seronegative. The V gene is TRBV7-2, the J gene TRBJ1-4; D may be TRBD1 (5 bases). Specimen: PBMCs. In DNA form, the CDR3 reads TGTGCCAGCAGCTTAGGGCCGGGGGATGAAAAACTGTTTTTT. It specifies CASSLGPGDEKLFF.